This is a list of T cell receptor beta chains from one sample in a study of T cell changes during pregnancy in multiple sclerosis. Generated by immunoSEQ multiplex PCR, the TCRdb table keeps only in-frame clones and is missing some. The repertoire includes approximately 100,000 clones, 92% of them detected once, and roughly 2% sits in the top ten. This specimen consisted of peripheral blood, obtained after pregnancy. These receptors came from a female donor in good health, enrolled as a control in a pregnancy study. Both conserved end residues are part of each CDR3. A D gene is named only where the DNA matches it firmly. Clone size appears in some rows only: once, few, many, or a class for an expanded clone.

D	J	V	size	DNA	CDR3
TRBD2	TRBJ2-7	TRBV7-9	-	TGTGCCAGCAGCTTAGGATCTAGCGGGGGTTCCTACGAGCAGTACTTC	CASSLGSSGGSYEQYF
TRBD2	TRBJ2-7	TRBV9	-	TGTGCCAGCAGCCGTGCTAGCGGGGGGTTCAGCGAGCAGTACTTC	CASSRASGGFSEQYF
-	TRBJ1-2	TRBV6-5	-	TGTGCCAGCAGTTACTCCACAGTGGGCTATGGCTACACCTTC	CASSYSTVGYGYTF
TRBD1	TRBJ2-7	TRBV19	few	TGTGCCAGTAGTATAGCCACGGGGACAGACTACGAGCAGTACTTC	CASSIATGTDYEQYF
TRBD1	TRBJ2-1	TRBV14	-	TGTGCCAGCAGCCGAGCGACAGGGACTGAGCAGTTCTTC	CASSRATGTEQFF
TRBD1	TRBJ1-1	TRBV10-3	few	TGTGCCATCAGTAGACAGGGGGAGAACACTGAAGCTTTCTTT	CAISRQGENTEAFF
TRBD1	TRBJ1-2	TRBV30	-	TGTGCCTGGAGCCCGGGACAGAACTATGGCTACACCTTC	CAWSPGQNYGYTF
-	TRBJ2-7	TRBV27	-	TGTGCCAGCAGTCCCCGGGACTTTAGCTCCTACGAGCAGTACTTC	CASSPRDFSSYEQYF
TRBD1	TRBJ2-3	TRBV4-1	-	TGCGCCAGCAGCCAAATTTTAGGGACAGGCACAGATACGCAGTATTTT	CASSQILGTGTDTQYF
TRBD2	TRBJ2-5	TRBV2	-	TGTGCCAGCAGTTTAGCGGGCGAGACCCAGTACTTC	CASSLAGETQYF
-	TRBJ2-7	TRBV5-1	-	TGCGCCAGCAGCTTGACCACAGGGAACGTCTACGAGCAGTACTTC	CASSLTTGNVYEQYF
TRBD1	TRBJ1-1	TRBV13	-	TGTGCCAGCAGCGAGGGACAGCTGAACACTGAAGCTTTCTTT	CASSEGQLNTEAFF
-	TRBJ2-7	TRBV6-1	-	TGTGCCAGCAGTGAAGGGGTCGGGTCGGTCGACGAGCAGTACTTC	CASSEGVGSVDEQYF
TRBD2	TRBJ2-1	TRBV2	-	TGTGCCAGCAGGGAACTAGCGGGGGGGTACAATGAGCAGTTCTTC	CASRELAGGYNEQFF
-	TRBJ2-2	TRBV6-5	once	TGTGCCAGCAGTTCGCCGATAGCGAACACCGGGGAGCTGTTTTTT	CASSSPIANTGELFF
-	TRBJ2-2	TRBV5-1	-	TGCGCCAGCAGCTTATTGGCAGGGTCCACCGGGGAGCTGTTTTTT	CASSLLAGSTGELFF
-	TRBJ1-3	TRBV2	-	TGTGCCAGCAGCCCGGGACACTTCTCTGGAAACACCATATATTTT	CASSPGHFSGNTIYF
-	TRBJ2-1	TRBV7-7	-	TGTGCTAGCAGCTTAGTACCCGGCCAGGGCAATGAGCAGTTCTTC	CASSLVPGQGNEQFF
-	TRBJ2-2	TRBV18	-	TGTGCCAGCTCACCATTCGCGGGGGCGGCAGCCGGGGAGCTGTTTTTT	CASSPFAGAAAGELFF
-	TRBJ2-5	TRBV5-1	few	TGCGCCAGCAGCTTGATCGACAGGGCGGGAAAGACCCAGTACTTC	CASSLIDRAGKTQYF
TRBD2	TRBJ2-3	TRBV19	-	TGTGCCAGTAGTGCCCGACTAGCGGACCCAAGCACAGATACGCAGTATTTT	CASSARLADPSTDTQYF
TRBD1	TRBJ1-5	TRBV7-9	-	TGTGCCAGCAGCTCCGGGACAGAGTATCAGCCCCAGCATTTT	CASSSGTEYQPQHF
-	TRBJ1-1	TRBV7-8	-	TGTGCCAGCAGCTTAGTCCCAGGGACTGTATATGAAGCTTTCTTT	CASSLVPGTVYEAFF
-	TRBJ2-2	TRBV2	medium-sized	TGTGCCAGCAGTGATGGCAGGGTTTCCCCCGGGGAGCTGTTTTTT	CASSDGRVSPGELFF
-	TRBJ2-1	TRBV5-1	-	TGCGCCAGCAGCTTCCCGGGCTCCTACAATGAGCAGTTCTTC	CASSFPGSYNEQFF
-	TRBJ1-2	TRBV6-5	-	TGTGCCAGCAGTCCCGGCGGCGGCTACACCTTC	CASSPGGGYTF
-	TRBJ1-2	TRBV6-1	-	TGTGCCAGCAGTGAGGAGGGGTTTGTCTATGGCTACACCTTC	CASSEEGFVYGYTF